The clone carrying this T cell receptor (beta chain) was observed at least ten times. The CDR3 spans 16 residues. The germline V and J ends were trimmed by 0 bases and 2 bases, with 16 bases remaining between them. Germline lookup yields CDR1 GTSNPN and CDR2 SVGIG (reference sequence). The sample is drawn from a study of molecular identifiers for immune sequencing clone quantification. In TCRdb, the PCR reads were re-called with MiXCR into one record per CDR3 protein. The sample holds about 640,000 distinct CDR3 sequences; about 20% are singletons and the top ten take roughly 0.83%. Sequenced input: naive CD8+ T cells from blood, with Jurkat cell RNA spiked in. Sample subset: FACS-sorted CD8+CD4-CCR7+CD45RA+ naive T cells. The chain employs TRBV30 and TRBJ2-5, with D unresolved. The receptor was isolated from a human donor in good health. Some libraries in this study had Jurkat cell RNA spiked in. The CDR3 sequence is CAWSVRVFVRQETQYF. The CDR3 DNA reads TGTGCCTGGAGTGTGCGAGTTTTCGTCCGTCAAGAGACCCAGTACTTC.